This entry lists 9 T cell receptor beta chains sequenced from one sample in a study of T cells after posttransplantation cyclophosphamide. Sequencing used immunoSEQ multiplex PCR; TCRdb keeps in-frame clones, though not all of them. This sample has about 6,400 clones, with approximately 98% found just once. Sequencing was done on a sample of naive CD8+ T cells sorted from PBMCs. The receptors shown here come from a woman in her twenties or thirties in good health and a related stem cell transplant donor.

This rearrangement joins TRBV7-3 to TRBJ2-5; D is possibly TRBD2 (5 bases). The CDR3 has 14 residues. Germline V gives CDR1 SGHTA, CDR2 FQGTGA. Trimming took 1 base from V and 2 from J, leaving 8 bases between them. The DNA of the CDR3 is TGTGCCAGCAGCTTAATCGCGGGTCAAGAGACCCAGTACTTC. The encoded protein is CASSLIAGQETQYF.

The rearrangement uses TRBV4-3 and TRBJ2-7; TRBD1 matches 9 bases. The length of the CDR3 is 13 residues. V dropped 3 bases and J dropped 4; count of bases not matched to a gene: 1. Germline-derived CDR1 and CDR2 are LGHNA and YSLEER. The CDR3 region has the DNA TGCGCCAGCAGCCAGGGGACAGGGTACGAGCAGTACTTC. It encodes CASSQGTGYEQYF.

The chain is built from TRBV6-5 and TRBJ1-5, with D uncertain. The CDR3 spans 15 residues. Germline V gene data show CDR1 as MNHEY and CDR2 as SVGAGI. Trimming took 8 bases from V and 5 from J, leaving 19 bases between them. DNA for the CDR3: TGTGCCAGCGGAATGCTCGGGAAAAGGGATCAGCCCCAGCATTTT. Translation gives CASGMLGKRDQPQHF.

This chain joins TRBV30 and TRBJ2-2, with D possibly TRBD2 on 7 matching bases. V lost 5 bases and J lost 6, with 10 bases in between. Germline V gene sequence: CDR1 GTSNPN, CDR2 SVGIG (reference sequence). The CDR3 runs to 12 residues. CDR3: CAWRGAPGELFF. CDR3 nucleotides: TGTGCCTGGCGGGGGGCCCCCGGGGAGCTGTTTTTT. Full variable domain (missing parts from reference TRBV30 and TRBJ2-2): SQTIHQWPATLVQPVGSPLSLECTVEGTSNPNLYWYRQAAGRGLQLLFYSVGIGQISSEVPQNLSASRPQDRQFILSSKKLLLSDSGFYLCAWRGAPGELFFGEGSRLTVL.

This chain links TRBV28 with TRBJ2-5; 8 nucleotides line up with TRBD2. Looked up from germline, CDR1 is MDHEN and CDR2 is SYDVKM. The CDR3 contains 15 residues. V lost 2 bases to trimming and J lost 1 base; unmatched junction nucleotides: 3. CDR3: CASSLVLAGQETQYF. CDR3 in DNA: TGTGCCAGCAGTTTAGTGCTAGCGGGCCAAGAGACCCAGTACTTC. Filled out from reference TRBV28 and TRBJ2-5, the complete variable domain reads DVKVTQSSRYLVKRTGEKVFLECVQDMDHENMFWYRQDPGLGLRLIYFSYDVKMKEKGDIPEGYSVSREKKERFSLILESASTNQTSMYLCASSLVLAGQETQYFGPGTRLLVL.

The chain has TRBV7-9 and TRBJ1-1; D is ambiguous. Germline CDR1 and CDR2: SEHNR and FQNEAQ (reference sequence). V was cut by 6 bases and J by 4 bases, with 6 bases left in between. CDR3 length: 11 amino acids. Here the CDR3 reads CASSGVTEAFF. CDR3 nucleotides: TGTGCCAGCAGTGGAGTCACTGAAGCTTTCTTT.

This chain joins TRBV4-3 and TRBJ1-1; the D is unclear. Germline V gene data show CDR1 as LGHNA and CDR2 as YSLEER. This CDR3 has 13 amino acids. Trimming left V 4 bases short and J 1 base short, with 7 bases between. The CDR3 is CASSPWRNTEAFF. CDR3 DNA: TGCGCCAGCAGCCCATGGAGGAACACTGAAGCTTTCTTT.

The chain carries TRBV7-9 and TRBJ2-7; D is perhaps TRBD2 (5 bases). The germline CDR1 and CDR2 sequences are SEHNR and FQNEAQ (reference sequence). Trimming took 4 bases from V and 5 from J, leaving 9 bases between them. The CDR3 sequence is 12 residues long. The CDR3 loop is CASSSGADEQYF. The CDR3 coding sequence is TGTGCCAGCAGCTCCGGAGCGGACGAGCAGTACTTC.

The chain has TRBV15 and TRBJ2-3; the match to TRBD1 covers 8 bases. Trimming cost V 2 bases and J 2 bases; bases outside gene matches: 6. This CDR3 has 16 residues. CDR1 is LNHNV, CDR2 YYDKDF, per germline (reference sequence). CDR3 nucleotides: TGTGCCACCAGCAGACCCAGGGGGCGGGACACAGATACGCAGTATTTT. This sequence encodes CATSRPRGRDTDTQYF.